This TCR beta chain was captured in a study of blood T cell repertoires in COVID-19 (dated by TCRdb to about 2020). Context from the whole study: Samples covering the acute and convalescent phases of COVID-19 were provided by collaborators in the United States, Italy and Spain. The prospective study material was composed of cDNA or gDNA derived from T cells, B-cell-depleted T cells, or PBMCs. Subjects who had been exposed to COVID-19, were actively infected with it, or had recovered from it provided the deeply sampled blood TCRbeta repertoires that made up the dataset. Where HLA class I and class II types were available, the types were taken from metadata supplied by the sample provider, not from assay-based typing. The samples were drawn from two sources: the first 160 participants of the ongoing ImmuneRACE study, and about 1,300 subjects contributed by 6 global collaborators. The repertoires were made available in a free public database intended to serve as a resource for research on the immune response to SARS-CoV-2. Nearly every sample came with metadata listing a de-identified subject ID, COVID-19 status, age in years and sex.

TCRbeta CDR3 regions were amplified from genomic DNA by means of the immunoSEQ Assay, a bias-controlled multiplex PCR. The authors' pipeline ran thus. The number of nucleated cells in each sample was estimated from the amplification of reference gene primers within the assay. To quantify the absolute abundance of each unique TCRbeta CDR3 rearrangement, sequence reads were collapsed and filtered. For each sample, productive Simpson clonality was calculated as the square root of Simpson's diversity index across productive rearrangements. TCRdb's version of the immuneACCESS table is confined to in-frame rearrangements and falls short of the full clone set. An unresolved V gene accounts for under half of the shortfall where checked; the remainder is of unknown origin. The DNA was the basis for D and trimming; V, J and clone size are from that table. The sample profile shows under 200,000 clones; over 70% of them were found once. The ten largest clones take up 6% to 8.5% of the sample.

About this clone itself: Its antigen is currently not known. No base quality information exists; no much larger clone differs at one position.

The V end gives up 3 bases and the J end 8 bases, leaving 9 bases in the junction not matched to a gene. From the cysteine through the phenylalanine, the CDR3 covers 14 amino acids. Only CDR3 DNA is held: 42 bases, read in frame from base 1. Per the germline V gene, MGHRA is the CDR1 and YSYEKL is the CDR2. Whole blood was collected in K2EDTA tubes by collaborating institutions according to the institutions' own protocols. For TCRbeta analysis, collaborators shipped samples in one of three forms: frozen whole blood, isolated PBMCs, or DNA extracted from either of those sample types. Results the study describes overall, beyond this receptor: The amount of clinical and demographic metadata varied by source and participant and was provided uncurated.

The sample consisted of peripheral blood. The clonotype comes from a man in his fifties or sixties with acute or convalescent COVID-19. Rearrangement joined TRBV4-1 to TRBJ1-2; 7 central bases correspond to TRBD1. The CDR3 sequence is CASSQAEGALGYTF. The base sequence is TGCGCCAGCAGCCAGGCTGAGGGGGCGTTGGGCTACACCTTC.